Listed below are T cell receptor beta chains from one sample, sequenced in a study of cytomegalovirus exposure and HLA in healthy donors. Assay: immunoSEQ multiplex PCR; the TCRdb copy retains only in-frame clones and omits some. The top ten clones hold around a quarter of a sample with 90,000 or so clones, 70% to 80% of them seen once. Sample: PBMCs. The source of these receptors is a woman in her 50s in good health and CMV-seropositive. Each CDR3 is given with its conserved first and last residue. The D gene is left open where the match is weak. Where a row states a size, it is once, few, many or the class of an expanded clone; other rows omit it.

D	V	J	size	CDR3	DNA
TRBD1	TRBV9	TRBJ1-6	NA	CASTGGDRAYNSPLHF	TGTGCCAGCACCGGAGGGGACAGGGCCTATAATTCACCCCTCCACTTT
TRBD1	TRBV10-3	TRBJ2-2	NA	CATGTGGDTGELFF	TGTGCCACCGGGACAGGGGGCGACACCGGGGAGCTGTTTTTT
TRBD1	TRBV18	TRBJ1-2	NA	CASSPDRVLNGYTF	TGTGCCAGCTCACCAGACAGGGTGCTGAATGGCTACACCTTC
NA	TRBV7-9	TRBJ1-1	NA	CASSLLPDTEAFF	TGTGCCAGCAGCTTACTCCCAGACACTGAAGCTTTCTTT
NA	TRBV6-5	TRBJ2-7	once	CASSYPLSGEQYF	TGTGCCAGCAGTTACCCTCTTTCGGGGGAGCAGTACTTC
NA	TRBV19	TRBJ2-1	NA	CASSIVAGFGHEQFF	TGTGCCAGTAGTATAGTTGCGGGGTTCGGACATGAGCAGTTCTTC
TRBD1	TRBV11-2	TRBJ2-7	NA	CASSQGQGGEQYF	TGTGCCAGCAGTCAAGGACAGGGTGGGGAGCAGTACTTC
TRBD2	TRBV4-1	TRBJ2-3	NA	CASSQDFLGGRGTDTQYF	TGCGCCAGCAGCCAAGATTTCCTTGGCGGGAGGGGCACAGATACGCAGTATTTT
TRBD2	TRBV7-9	TRBJ2-3	NA	CASSYLEGGFTDTQYF	TGTGCCAGCAGCTATCTTGAGGGAGGGTTTACAGATACGCAGTATTTT
TRBD1	TRBV5-4	TRBJ2-5	NA	CASSWQGVQETQYF	TGTGCCAGCAGCTGGCAGGGGGTCCAAGAGACCCAGTACTTC
NA	TRBV19	TRBJ1-2	NA	CASSMPSNYGYTF	TGTGCCAGTAGTATGCCCAGTAACTATGGCTACACCTTC
TRBD1	TRBV29-1	TRBJ2-7	NA	CSVEVRDRGLDEQYF	TGCAGCGTTGAAGTCCGGGACAGGGGGCTCGATGAGCAGTACTTC
NA	TRBV7-9	TRBJ2-7	NA	CASSFYGRANYEQYF	TGTGCCAGCAGCTTTTATGGCAGGGCAAACTACGAGCAGTACTTC
TRBD1	TRBV13	TRBJ2-7	NA	CASSSLGQGAREQYF	TGTGCCAGCAGCAGCTTAGGACAGGGGGCGAGGGAGCAGTACTTC
NA	TRBV13	TRBJ2-3	NA	CASNVGRGATDTQYF	TGTGCCAGCAATGTAGGGCGGGGAGCCACAGATACGCAGTATTTT
NA	TRBV11-3	TRBJ2-4	once	CASSLSGLAKNIQYF	TGTGCCAGCAGCTTGAGCGGACTAGCCAAAAACATTCAGTACTTC
TRBD1	TRBV7-9	TRBJ1-4	NA	CASSRTGVGEKLFF	TGTGCCAGCAGCAGGACAGGGGTCGGTGAAAAACTGTTTTTT
TRBD2	TRBV7-7	TRBJ2-5	NA	CASSLGVAGVPGEETQYF	TGTGCTAGCAGCTTAGGAGTAGCGGGAGTGCCCGGGGAAGAGACCCAGTACTTC
NA	TRBV5-1	TRBJ1-6	NA	CASSLMVGDNSPLHF	TGCGCCAGCAGCTTGATGGTAGGGGATAATTCACCCCTCCACTTT
NA	TRBV13	TRBJ1-4	NA	CASSSTFRGEKLFF	TGTGCCAGCAGCAGCACCTTTCGAGGAGAAAAACTGTTTTTT
TRBD2	TRBV10-1	TRBJ2-1	NA	CASSEGTSGNEQFF	TGCGCCAGCAGTGAGGGGACTAGTGGGAATGAGCAGTTCTTC
NA	TRBV28	TRBJ1-5	few	CASSLYGGDQPQHF	TGTGCCAGCAGTTTATATGGGGGCGATCAGCCCCAGCATTTT
TRBD1	TRBV2	TRBJ2-1	NA	CASRAGTGFYNEQFF	TGTGCCAGCAGGGCCGGGACAGGGTTCTACAATGAGCAGTTCTTC
TRBD2	TRBV19	TRBJ2-1	NA	CASSKPPGTTENEQFF	TGTGCCAGTAGTAAGCCCCCCGGGACTACCGAAAATGAGCAGTTCTTC
NA	TRBV9	TRBJ1-4	NA	CASSVGGTSEKLFF	TGTGCCAGCAGCGTAGGAGGGACTAGTGAAAAACTGTTTTTT
TRBD2	TRBV27	TRBJ2-3	once	CASSPNSGGAGRGSTQYF	TGTGCCAGCAGCCCAAACAGCGGGGGGGCCGGAAGGGGTAGTACGCAGTATTTT
NA	TRBV30	TRBJ2-3	NA	CAWSGVTDTQYF	TGTGCCTGGAGCGGAGTCACAGATACGCAGTATTTT